The clone carrying this T cell receptor beta chain occurred a few times. V lost 5 bases to trimming and J lost 1 base; unmatched junction nucleotides: 7. This CDR3 is 16 amino acids long. The V gene's germline CDR1 is KGHDR and CDR2 SFDVKD. These data belong to a study of blood T cell repertoires in COVID-19. Seattle enrolled patients during active infection and tracked them longitudinally. Per the study methods: Reference gene primer amplification in the assay estimated nucleated cell counts. Profiling relied on immunoSEQ multiplex PCR, and the TCRdb table lists in-frame clones only, not all of them. The V and J calls and clone size were taken over from that table, and D and trimming were inferred from the DNA. The data contain roughly 280,000 clones, around nine tenths of them singletons.

The chain joins TRBV24-1 to TRBJ2-5; 9 bases line up with TRBD2. What was sequenced was peripheral blood. The clonotype originates from a woman aged 25 to 45 with COVID-19, enrolled during active disease. Here the CDR3 DNA reads TGTGCCACCAGTGGAAGCCAGCGGGGGGTCCAAGAGACCCAGTACTTC. Amino acids: CATSGSQRGVQETQYF.